These T cell receptor beta chains were read from a single sample in a study of shared clonotypes between healthy human individuals. Here immunoSEQ multiplex PCR was the method, and the copy in TCRdb shows in-frame clones only, minus some. The sample contains approximately 1,500,000 clones, over 95% of which appear only once. The sequenced sample was naive CD4+ T cells sorted from blood. The receptors here all came from a young man in good health. CDR3s include the opening cysteine and the closing phenylalanine or tryptophan. A D gene is named only where the DNA matches it firmly. Only part of the rows carry a size: once, few, many, or a class if the clone is expanded.

V gene	clone size	D gene	J gene	CDR3 DNA	CDR3 protein
TRBV19	once	NA	TRBJ2-2	TGTGCCAGTAGTATAGGGGGCTCAAACACCGGGGAGCTGTTTTTT	CASSIGGSNTGELFF
TRBV25-1	once	NA	TRBJ2-2	TGTGCCAGCACGTCTCCGGGACACGCGAACACCGGGGAGCTGTTTTTT	CASTSPGHANTGELFF
TRBV7-2	NA	NA	TRBJ2-7	TGTGCCAGCAGCTTGGTCACGGGACCCTCGGAGCAGTACTTC	CASSLVTGPSEQYF
TRBV6-5	NA	NA	TRBJ1-2	TGTGCCAGCAGTTACTCCCTTAGCCAGGCAAACTATGGCTACACCTTC	CASSYSLSQANYGYTF
TRBV11-3	NA	TRBD2	TRBJ2-1	TGTGCCAGCAGCTTAGAAGGGGGTAGCGGGAGCCCCTATAACAATGAGCAGTTCTTC	CASSLEGGSGSPYNNEQFF
TRBV15	NA	TRBD2	TRBJ2-1	TGTGCCACCAGCAACCAGCCTAGCGGGGAATTCTCCTACAATGAGCAGTTCTTC	CATSNQPSGEFSYNEQFF
TRBV5-4	NA	NA	TRBJ2-5	TGTGCCAGCAGCTTGAATGTGATGCAAGAGACCCAGTACTTC	CASSLNVMQETQYF
TRBV5-6	NA	NA	TRBJ2-1	TGTGCCAGCAGCTTGCGTAGGGCCCTGAGCTCCTACAATGAGCAGTTCTTC	CASSLRRALSSYNEQFF
TRBV7-2	NA	NA	TRBJ2-1	TGTGCCAGCAGCCGGGAGAGCTCCTACAATGAGCAGTTCTTC	CASSRESSYNEQFF
TRBV7-6	NA	TRBD1	TRBJ2-7	TGTGCCAGCAGCTTATCGGCAGGGGGCCCCTCCGAGCAGTACTTC	CASSLSAGGPSEQYF
TRBV6-6	NA	NA	TRBJ2-7	TGTGCCAGCAGTCCCTCGGGGGCTCAAACCTACGAGCAGTACTTC	CASSPSGAQTYEQYF
TRBV11-1	NA	NA	TRBJ2-5	TGTGCCAGCAGCTTAGCGCATTCCAGGGGCCAAGAGACCCAGTACTTC	CASSLAHSRGQETQYF
TRBV5-1	NA	TRBD2	TRBJ2-7	TGCGCCAGCAGAGCGGGAAACTACGAGCAGTACTTC	CASRAGNYEQYF
TRBV11-2	few	TRBD1	TRBJ1-5	TGTGCCAGCAGGCGGACAGGGGTAAGTCAGCCCCAGCATTTT	CASRRTGVSQPQHF
TRBV14	NA	NA	TRBJ1-4	TGTGCCAGCAGCCGACGCAGGTTACTCCACAATGAAAAACTGTTTTTT	CASSRRRLLHNEKLFF
TRBV7-9	NA	NA	TRBJ2-2	TGTGCCAGCAGTTGGAGGACAGCCGACACCGGGGAGCTGTTTTTT	CASSWRTADTGELFF
TRBV2	NA	TRBD1	TRBJ1-5	TGTGCCAGCACGGAGACCGGGACAGGGACGGTGGATGGCAATCAGCCCCAGCATTTT	CASTETGTGTVDGNQPQHF
TRBV15	NA	NA	TRBJ2-4	TGTGCCACCAGCAGAGGGCAGGGGCAGGCCAAAAACATTCAGTACTTC	CATSRGQGQAKNIQYF
TRBV4-3	NA	NA	TRBJ2-1	TGCGCCAGCAGCCAAGAATGGAGAACTTCCTACAATGAGCAGTTCTTC	CASSQEWRTSYNEQFF
TRBV29-1	NA	TRBD1	TRBJ1-1	TGCAGCGTTGATTCTGGGACAGGGGTGGTGAACACTGAAGCTTTCTTT	CSVDSGTGVVNTEAFF
TRBV29-1	NA	NA	TRBJ2-5	TGCAGCTTCTCTAGGACAGAGCAAGAGACCCAGTACTTC	CSFSRTEQETQYF
TRBV28	NA	NA	TRBJ1-4	TGTGCCAGCAGTTTAATCGGAATCGGTGAAAAACTGTTTTTT	CASSLIGIGEKLFF
TRBV28	once	NA	TRBJ2-6	TGTGCCAGCAGTCACCGTAGGGTACTTGGGGCCAACGTCCTGACTTTC	CASSHRRVLGANVLTF
TRBV18	NA	NA	TRBJ2-1	TGTGCCAGCTCACCAGACGTAAATGAGCAGTTCTTC	CASSPDVNEQFF
TRBV19	NA	NA	TRBJ1-1	TGTGCCAGTAGTTCGGGGGGCGGATGGATGAACACTGAAGCTTTCTTT	CASSSGGGWMNTEAFF
TRBV2	NA	TRBD2	TRBJ2-3	TGTGCCAGCAGTGGGGCGGGGAGGGGCACAGATACGCAGTATTTT	CASSGAGRGTDTQYF
TRBV4-2	NA	NA	TRBJ1-1	TGTGCCAGCAGCCATCGCCCACGGGACGGCAACACTGAAGCTTTCTTT	CASSHRPRDGNTEAFF
TRBV7-3	NA	NA	TRBJ2-2	TGTGCCAGCAGCTTAATGGGGGTAACCGGGGAGCTGTTTTTT	CASSLMGVTGELFF
TRBV18	NA	NA	TRBJ1-4	TGTGCCAGCACGACGGGGCAGATTAATGAAAAACTGTTTTTT	CASTTGQINEKLFF
TRBV11-3	NA	NA	TRBJ1-1	TGTGCCAGCAGCCAAGGGGGTACGAACACTGAAGCTTTCTTT	CASSQGGTNTEAFF
TRBV6-1	NA	NA	TRBJ1-4	TGTGCCAGCAGTGAAGGGTCGGGACCTCGAAGCGGGGAAAAACTGTTTTTT	CASSEGSGPRSGEKLFF
TRBV11-2	NA	TRBD2	TRBJ2-2	TGTGCCAGCAGTCGTAGCGGGACTAACACCGGGGAGCTGTTTTTT	CASSRSGTNTGELFF